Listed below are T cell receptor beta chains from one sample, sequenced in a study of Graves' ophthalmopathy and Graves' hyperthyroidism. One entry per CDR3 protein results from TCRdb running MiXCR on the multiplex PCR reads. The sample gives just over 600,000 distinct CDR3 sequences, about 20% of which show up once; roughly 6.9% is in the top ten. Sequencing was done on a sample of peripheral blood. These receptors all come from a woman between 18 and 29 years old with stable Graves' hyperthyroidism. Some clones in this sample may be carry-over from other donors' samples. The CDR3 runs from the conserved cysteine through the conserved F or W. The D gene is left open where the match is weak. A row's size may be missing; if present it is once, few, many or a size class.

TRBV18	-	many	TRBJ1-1	CASSPGKQNTEAFF	TGTGCCAGCTCACCAGGCAAGCAGAACACTGAAGCTTTCTTT
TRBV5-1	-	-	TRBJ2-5	CASSPRDTRGETQYF	TGCGCCAGCAGCCCCCGGGACACCCGCGGTGAGACCCAGTACTTC
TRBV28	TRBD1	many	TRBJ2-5	CASSFSGQGAETQYF	TGTGCCAGCAGTTTCTCCGGACAGGGGGCTGAGACCCAGTACTTC
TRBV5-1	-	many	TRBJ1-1	CASSFDSGTEAFF	TGCGCCAGCAGCTTCGACTCGGGCACTGAAGCTTTCTTT
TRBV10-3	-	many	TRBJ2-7	CATWVSGYEQYF	TGTGCCACCTGGGTCAGTGGTTACGAGCAGTACTTC
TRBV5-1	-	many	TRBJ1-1	CASSSSQGNTEAFF	TGCGCCAGCAGCTCAAGCCAGGGTAACACTGAAGCTTTCTTT
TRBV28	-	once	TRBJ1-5	CASSRLGPQHF	TGTGCCAGCAGTCGTTTGGGGCCCCAGCATTTT
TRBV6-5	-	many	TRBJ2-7	CASSWTKNEQYF	TGTGCCAGCAGTTGGACTAAGAACGAGCAGTACTTC
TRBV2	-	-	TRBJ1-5	CASTGGDNQPQHF	TGTGCCAGCACGGGGGGGGACAATCAGCCCCAGCATTTT
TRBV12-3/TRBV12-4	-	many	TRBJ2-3	CASSRRPGGTDTQYF	TGTGCCAGCAGTCGTCGGCCAGGGGGCACAGATACGCAGTATTTT
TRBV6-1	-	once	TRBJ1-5	CASSRDHGNQPQHF	TGTGCCAGCAGTCGGGACCACGGCAATCAGCCCCAGCATTTT
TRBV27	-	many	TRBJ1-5	CASSLTYNQPQHF	TGTGCCAGCAGTTTGACCTACAATCAGCCCCAGCATTTT
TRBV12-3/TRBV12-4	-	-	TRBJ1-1	CASSHHVGGILNTEAFF	TGTGCCAGCAGCCACCACGTTGGCGGAATCCTGAACACTGAAGCTTTCTTT
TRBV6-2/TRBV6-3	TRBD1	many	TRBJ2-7	CASSPLDRLSSYEQYF	TGTGCCAGCAGTCCGTTGGACAGGCTGAGCTCCTACGAGCAGTACTTC
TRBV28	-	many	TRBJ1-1	CASSTHGTEAFF	TGTGCCAGCAGCACGCATGGAACTGAAGCTTTCTTT
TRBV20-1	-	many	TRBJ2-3	CSAPKVDSSTDTQYF	TGCAGTGCTCCAAAGGTCGACAGCAGCACAGATACGCAGTATTTT
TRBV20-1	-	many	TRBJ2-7	CSARDTGPKSSYEQYF	TGCAGTGCTAGAGATACGGGACCCAAGAGCTCCTACGAGCAGTACTTC
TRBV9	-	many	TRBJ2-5	CASSVAGSPGETQYF	TGTGCCAGCAGCGTAGCCGGCAGCCCTGGGGAGACCCAGTACTTC
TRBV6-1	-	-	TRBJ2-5	CASSQGQETKYF	TGTGCCAGCAGTCAGGGGCAAGAGACCAAGTACTTC
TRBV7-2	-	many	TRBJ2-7	CASSLGLTNSMQYF	TGTGCCAGCAGCCTGGGACTCACAAACTCGATGCAGTACTTC
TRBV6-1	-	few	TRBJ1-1	CASSLTGLGPNTEAFF	TGTGCCAGCAGTCTAACAGGTTTGGGGCCGAACACTGAAGCTTTCTTT
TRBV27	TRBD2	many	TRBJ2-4	CASSPPGLAGVIQYF	TGTGCCAGCAGTCCCCCGGGACTAGCGGGGGTCATTCAGTACTTC
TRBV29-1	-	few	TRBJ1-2	CSVNRGQGYGYTF	TGCAGCGTTAACCGGGGTCAAGGCTATGGCTACACCTTC
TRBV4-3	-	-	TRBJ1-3	CASSPTVGENTIYF	TGCGCCAGCAGCCCGACCGTCGGGGAAAACACCATATATTTT
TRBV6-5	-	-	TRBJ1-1	CASSSTSGTEAFF	TGTGCCAGCAGTTCGACGAGTGGCACTGAAGCTTTCTTT
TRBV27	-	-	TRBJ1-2	CATALSQGGSSYTF	TGTGCCACCGCCCTAAGCCAGGGTGGGTCCAGCTACACCTTC
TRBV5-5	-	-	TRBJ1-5	CASSLGNFNQPQHF	TGTGCCAGCAGCTTGGGCAACTTCAATCAGCCCCAGCATTTT